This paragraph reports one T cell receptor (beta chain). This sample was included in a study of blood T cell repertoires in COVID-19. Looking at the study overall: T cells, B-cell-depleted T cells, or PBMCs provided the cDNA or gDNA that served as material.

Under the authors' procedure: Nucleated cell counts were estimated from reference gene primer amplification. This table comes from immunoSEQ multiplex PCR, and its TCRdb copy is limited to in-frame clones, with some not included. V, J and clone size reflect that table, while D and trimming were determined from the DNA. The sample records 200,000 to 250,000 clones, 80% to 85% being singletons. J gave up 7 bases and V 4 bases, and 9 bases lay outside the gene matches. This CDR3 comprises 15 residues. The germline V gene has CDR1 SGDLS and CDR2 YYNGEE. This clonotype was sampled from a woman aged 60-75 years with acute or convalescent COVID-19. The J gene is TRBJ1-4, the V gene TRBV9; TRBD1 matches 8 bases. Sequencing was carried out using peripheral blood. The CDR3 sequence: CASSLTGGQGEKLFF. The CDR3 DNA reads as TGTGCCAGCAGCCTAACAGGGGGGCAGGGTGAAAAACTGTTTTTT.